This TCR beta chain was sequenced in a study of cytomegalovirus exposure and HLA in healthy donors. On the study more broadly: Findings of an earlier analysis included some 120 million unique TCR beta sequences from some 180 million T cells.

Use of 60 Vbeta and 13 Jbeta primers characterized the PCR. Data came from immunoSEQ multiplex PCR; TCRdb stores just in-frame clones and leaves some out. The sample's table shows approximately 45,000 clones. The CDR3 has 15 residues. The germline CDR1 and CDR2 sequences are SEHNR and FQNEAQ (reference sequence). V was shortened by 5 bases and J by 0 bases, with 14 bases between the two germline ends. Notes on the study in general: Association of 15,000 to 20,000 TCR beta sequences with HLA alleles was found at 0.05 false discovery rate in a later analysis. For most TCR sequences rarity was the rule, although some public TCRs occurred in many donors.

Points on this clone: No antigen is known for it.

This clonotype originated in a male donor in good health and CMV-seronegative. The sample comprised PBMCs. J is TRBJ2-7 and V is TRBV7-9; a possible D gene is TRBD1 (6 bases). CDR3 DNA sequence: TGTGCCAGCAGCCAAGTCAGGGGACCCTCCTACGAGCAGTACTTC. It yields the protein CASSQVRGPSYEQYF.